A selection of T cell receptor beta chains follows, all from one sample in a study of blood T cell repertoires in COVID-19. Profiled with immunoSEQ multiplex PCR; TCRdb holds only in-frame clones, not every one. The table shows approximately 350,000 clones, with around 83% occurring only once. Material: peripheral blood. The receptors shown here come from a man aged 25 to 40 with active or convalescent COVID-19. Both conserved end residues are part of each CDR3. A D gene is named only where the DNA matches it firmly. Clone sizes are given selectively: once, few, many, or a class where the clone is expanded.

v_call: TRBV5-1
clone_size: .
j_call: TRBJ2-2
d_call: .
cdr3_aa: CASSLTRENTGELFF
cdr3_nt: TGCGCCAGCAGCTTGACCCGGGAGAACACCGGGGAGCTGTTTTTT

v_call: TRBV7-7
clone_size: .
j_call: TRBJ2-1
d_call: .
cdr3_aa: CASSLGPYNEQFF
cdr3_nt: TGTGCCAGCAGCTTAGGGCCATACAATGAGCAGTTCTTC

v_call: TRBV2
clone_size: .
j_call: TRBJ1-1
d_call: .
cdr3_aa: CSEASNTEAFF
cdr3_nt: TGTTCGGAGGCTTCGAACACTGAAGCTTTCTTT

v_call: TRBV14
clone_size: .
j_call: TRBJ1-5
d_call: .
cdr3_aa: CASSQVAGRSNQPQHF
cdr3_nt: TGTGCCAGCAGCCAAGTAGCAGGGAGGAGCAATCAGCCCCAGCATTTT

v_call: TRBV30
clone_size: .
j_call: TRBJ2-7
d_call: .
cdr3_aa: CAWGPGPPSYEQYF
cdr3_nt: TGTGCCTGGGGACCGGGTCCCCCCTCCTACGAGCAGTACTTC

v_call: TRBV19
clone_size: few
j_call: TRBJ1-2
d_call: .
cdr3_aa: CASSRGPANYGYTF
cdr3_nt: TGTGCCAGTAGTAGGGGGCCGGCTAACTATGGCTACACCTTC

v_call: TRBV4-3
clone_size: .
j_call: TRBJ1-6
d_call: .
cdr3_aa: CASSHLGDSPLHF
cdr3_nt: TGCGCCAGCAGCCACTTAGGGGATTCACCCCTCCACTTT

v_call: TRBV5-1
clone_size: .
j_call: TRBJ1-1
d_call: .
cdr3_aa: CASSLEPQGPMNTEAFF
cdr3_nt: TGCGCCAGCAGCTTGGAGCCACAGGGCCCTATGAACACTGAAGCTTTCTTT

v_call: TRBV19
clone_size: .
j_call: TRBJ1-1
d_call: .
cdr3_aa: CASGTTGNTEAFF
cdr3_nt: TGTGCCAGTGGAACGACAGGGAACACTGAAGCTTTCTTT

v_call: TRBV28
clone_size: .
j_call: TRBJ1-2
d_call: TRBD1
cdr3_aa: CASSFRDRGLLTF
cdr3_nt: TGTGCCAGCAGTTTTCGGGACAGGGGCCTGCTTACCTTC

v_call: TRBV9
clone_size: .
j_call: TRBJ2-2
d_call: TRBD2
cdr3_aa: CASSVSLAGGLNTGELFF
cdr3_nt: TGTGCCAGCAGCGTATCCCTAGCGGGGGGGTTGAACACCGGGGAGCTGTTTTTT